This T cell receptor beta chain was documented in a study of blood T cell repertoires in COVID-19. Turning to the study itself: Material from acute and convalescent COVID-19 was sourced from the United States, Italy and Spain. T cells, B-cell-depleted T cells, or PBMCs supplied cDNA or gDNA.

Original processing methods: Reference gene primer amplification gave estimated nucleated cell counts. Measured with immunoSEQ multiplex PCR; TCRdb has only the in-frame clones, and not every one. Clone size and V and J calls were adopted from that table, with D and trimming inferred from the DNA. The table has about 49,000 clones, more than 85% seen once. CDR3 length equals 15 residues. Trimming removed 0 bases from V and 2 bases from J, with 12 bases in between. Germline-derived CDR1 and CDR2 are SGDLS and YYNGEE. Enrolment of Seattle patients took place during active infection, and they were followed longitudinally.

The rearrangement uses TRBV9 and TRBJ2-7; D perhaps matches TRBD1 (6 bases). This TCR derives from a man in his sixties with COVID-19, enrolled during active disease. Specimen: peripheral blood. CDR3 DNA: TGTGCCAGCAGCGTAGGCCAGGGGACCACCTACGAGCAGTACTTC. The encoded protein is CASSVGQGTTYEQYF.